Shown below are 15 T cell receptor beta chains from a single sample sequenced in a study of blood T cell repertoires in COVID-19. Profiling relied on immunoSEQ multiplex PCR, and the TCRdb table lists in-frame clones only, not all of them. Counted here are more than 140,000 clones, around 80% occurring once; the ten biggest clones make up more than 5.5%. Sequencing was done on a sample of peripheral blood. All receptors come from a woman aged 45-65 years in a cohort sampled during active or convalescent COVID-19.

This clone was counted once. The chain employs TRBV9 and TRBJ1-6, with D hard to call. With 0 bases removed from V and 5 bases from J, the gap between germline ends came to 9 bases. Germline-derived CDR1 and CDR2 are SGDLS and YYNGEE. This CDR3 has 15 residues. CDR3 DNA: TGTGCCAGCAGCGTAGGATGGCAGAATAATTCACCCCTCCACTTT. Translating it yields CASSVGWQNNSPLHF.

The chain links TRBV27 to TRBJ1-5; 10 bases are a match to TRBD1. Germline-derived CDR1 and CDR2 are MNHEY and SMNVEV (reference sequence). CDR3 length: 18 residues. V lost 2 bases to trimming and J lost 3 bases; unmatched junction nucleotides: 10. The CDR3 DNA reads TGTGCCAGCAGTTTAAAGGGCGGGACAGGGGCTTCCAATCAGCCCCAGCATTTT. Protein: CASSLKGGTGASNQPQHF.

The chain combines TRBV3-1 (or the pseudogene TRBV3-2) with TRBJ2-7, with 9 nucleotides matching TRBD1. V shed 2 bases, J shed 5 bases, and the junction held 7 bases outside the gene matches. Germline-derived CDR1 and CDR2 are LGHDT and YNNKEL (reference sequence). The CDR3 spans 15 residues. The CDR3 reads CASSQIQGAGDEQYF. Here the CDR3 DNA reads TGTGCCAGCAGCCAAATACAGGGGGCAGGGGACGAGCAGTACTTC.

V is TRBV5-4 and J is TRBJ1-2; weak D call: TRBD1 (6 bases). V lost 2 bases to trimming and J lost 7 bases, with 18 bases between them. The length of the CDR3 is 15 residues. Per the germline V gene, CDR1 is SGHNT and CDR2 is YYREEE (reference sequence). The CDR3 DNA is TGTGCCAGCAGCTTCGAACAGGGTTTGCTGAGTGGCTACACCTTC. Translation: CASSFEQGLLSGYTF.

This clone was counted ten times or more. The genes are TRBV30 and TRBJ1-1, with D perhaps matching TRBD1 (6 bases). Germline assignment: CDR1 GTSNPN and CDR2 SVGIG (reference sequence). The CDR3 runs to 12 residues. V lost 8 bases and J lost 3, with 13 bases in between. CDR3 in DNA: TGTGCCCGAAAACAGGGTTACACTGAAGCTTTCTTT. This gives the protein CARKQGYTEAFF.

The sample holds a few counts of this clone. This rearrangement joins TRBV9 to TRBJ2-1; D perhaps matches TRBD2 (5 bases). The length of the CDR3 is 15 residues. V dropped 3 bases and J dropped 5 bases, with 15 bases sitting between them. CDR1 SGDLS and CDR2 YYNGEE come from the germline V gene. The CDR3 nucleotides read TGTGCCAGCAGCGCCGACGGACTGGAACACAATGAGCAGTTCTTC. Translating gives CASSADGLEHNEQFF.

The rearrangement links TRBV2 to TRBJ1-2; D may be TRBD1 (6 bases). Germline loops: CDR1 SNHLY, CDR2 FYNNEI. V shed 0 bases and J shed 8 bases, with 16 bases lying between them. CDR3 length: 15 residues. The CDR3 nucleotides are TGTGCCAGCAGTGAAGCTCTGAGGACAGTCGACGGCTACACCTTC. The encoded protein is CASSEALRTVDGYTF.

The chain recombines TRBV2 with TRBJ1-1, with D possibly matching TRBD1 (5 bases). Germline V gene sequence: CDR1 SNHLY, CDR2 FYNNEI. CDR3 length: 15 amino acids. The ends were cut back, 4 bases at V and 5 bases at J, with 17 bases in the middle. The CDR3 loop is CASSVRGGVNTEAFF. CDR3 DNA: TGTGCCAGCAGTGTCCGGGGAGGGGTAAATACTGAAGCTTTCTTT.

The V and J genes are TRBV2 and TRBJ1-1; D perhaps matches TRBD1 (6 bases). V lost 4 bases, J lost 6 bases, and 18 bases lay in between. CDR3 length: 15 residues. Germline values: CDR1 SNHLY, CDR2 FYNNEI. CDR3 nucleotides: TGTGCCAGCAGTGCATTCAGGGGATCCAGTGCTGAAGCTTTCTTT. Protein: CASSAFRGSSAEAFF. Full variable domain (missing parts from reference TRBV2 and TRBJ1-1): EPEVTQTPSHQVTQMGQEVILRCVPISNHLYFYWYRQILGQKVEFLVSFYNNEISEKSEIFDDQFSVERPDGSNFTLKIRSTKLEDSAMYFCASSAFRGSSAEAFFGQGTRLTVV.

This chain connects TRBV18 to TRBJ1-1, with D unresolved. The CDR3 is 16 amino acids. Germline V gives CDR1 KGHSH, CDR2 LQKENI. Deletions cut 3 bases from V and 2 bases from J, with 16 bases between. DNA of the CDR3: TGTGCCAGCTCACCGTTTAACAAACAGCTAAACACTGAAGCTTTCTTT. Its protein is CASSPFNKQLNTEAFF.

In its sample, this clone was seen a few times. The DNA of the CDR3 is TGCGCCAGCAGCACACAAACAGATACGCAGTATTTT. It codes for CASSTQTDTQYF. This chain uses TRBV5-1 with TRBJ2-3; D is unclear. The CDR3 is 12 residues long. The germline CDR1 and CDR2 sequences are SGHRS and YFSETQ. V gave up 4 bases and J gave up 3 bases, with 6 bases separating them.

The chain couples TRBV4-2 to TRBJ2-7; TRBD2 matches 9 bases. CDR3 length equals 15 residues. Germline trimming cut 3 bases from V and 2 bases from J; bases unmatched to any gene: 5. Germline CDR1 LGHNA, CDR2 YNFKEQ. CDR3 amino acids: CASSQGGGATYEQYF. The CDR3 coding sequence is TGTGCCAGCAGCCAGGGCGGGGGGGCGACCTACGAGCAGTACTTC.

This rearrangement joins TRBV6-6 to TRBJ1-5; no clear D. Germline V gives CDR1 MNHNY, CDR2 SVGAGI (reference sequence). The CDR3 loop spans 15 amino acids. Trimming removed 6 bases from V and 0 bases from J, with 12 bases in between. DNA of the CDR3: TGTGCCAGCAGAAGCGACGGGAATAGCAATCAGCCCCAGCATTTT. This encodes CASRSDGNSNQPQHF.

V gene TRBV28 combines with J gene TRBJ1-2, with 8 bases that match TRBD1. The CDR3 totals 15 residues. V was pared by 4 bases and J by 6 bases, with 10 bases of the junction left unmatched. Germline V CDR1 and CDR2: MDHEN, SYDVKM. CDR3 in amino acids: CASSWTQGAPDGYTF. The CDR3 DNA sequence: TGTGCCAGCAGTTGGACCCAGGGGGCCCCCGATGGCTACACCTTC.

V is TRBV20-1 and J is TRBJ2-3, with 9 bases matching TRBD2. Germline V gives CDR1 DFQATT, CDR2 SNEGSKA (reference sequence). The CDR3 loop spans 15 amino acids. V was pared by 3 bases and J by 4 bases, with 8 bases of the junction left unmatched. CDR3 sequence reads: CSASDAGGPSDTQYF. In nucleotides, the CDR3 is TGCAGTGCTAGTGACGCGGGGGGGCCTTCAGATACGCAGTATTTT.